This TCR beta chain was obtained from a study of shared clonotypes between healthy human individuals. The data were produced by immunoSEQ multiplex PCR, yet TCRdb's version contains in-frame clones alone and is incomplete. The repertoire consists of a few million clones, with 80% to 95% occurring once and the leading ten covering about 1.7%. Study-wide findings and caveats: Blood alone was sampled, and tissue repertoires likely differ.

Terminally differentiated effector memory CD45RA+ cells were left out of the naive CD8 fraction, which was CD45RO-negative and positively selected for CCR7. Trimming removed 2 bases from V and 14 bases from J, with 9 bases in between. The CDR3 is made up of 11 amino acids. Germline V gene lookup returns CDR1 SEHNR and CDR2 FQNEAQ (reference sequence). Turning to this clone: Antigen specificity is unknown.

The chain combines TRBV7-9 with TRBJ1-4; a possible D gene is TRBD1 (5 bases). Sequenced: naive CD8+ T cells from PBMCs. This TCR came from a man aged 18-30 years in good health. Some clones in this sample may be carry-over from other donors' samples. In DNA, the CDR3 is TGTGCCAGCAGCTTAAGTAGGGACCTGTTTTTT. Translated: CASSLSRDLFF. The variable domain in full, with the rest retrieved from reference TRBV7-9 and TRBJ1-4, is DTGVSQNPRHKITKRGQNVTFRCDPISEHNRLYWYRQTLGQGPEFLTYFQNEAQLEKSRLLSDRFSAERPKGSFSTLEIQRTEQGDSAMYLCASSLSRDLFFGSGTQLSVL.